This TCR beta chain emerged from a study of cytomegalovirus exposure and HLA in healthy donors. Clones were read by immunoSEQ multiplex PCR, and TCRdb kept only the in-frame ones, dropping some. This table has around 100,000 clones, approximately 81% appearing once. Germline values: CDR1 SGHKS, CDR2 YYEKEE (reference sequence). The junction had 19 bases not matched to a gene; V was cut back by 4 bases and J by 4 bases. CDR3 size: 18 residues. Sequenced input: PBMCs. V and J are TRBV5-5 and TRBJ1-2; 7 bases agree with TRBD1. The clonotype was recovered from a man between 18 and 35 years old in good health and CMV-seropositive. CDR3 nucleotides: TGTGCCAGCAGCAGGACTGGACAGGTCCCCTCTACGTCCTATGGCTACACCTTC. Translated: CASSRTGQVPSTSYGYTF.